These 30 T cell receptor beta chains share one sample of origin, sequenced in a study of CD8 T cells in ankylosing spondylitis. TCRdb called the 5' RACE reads again in MiXCR, with one record for every CDR3 protein. This repertoire shows under 120,000 distinct CDR3 sequences, less than 25% found once; its top ten account for over 9%. The sample taken for sequencing was synovial fluid, either unsorted or a sorted T cell fraction (not recorded which). These receptor sequences come from a male donor with ankylosing spondylitis.

This chain joins TRBV7-9 and TRBJ2-2, with a tentative D call TRBD1 (5 bases). The germline V gene encodes CDR1 SEHNR and CDR2 FQNEAQ (reference sequence). Trimming stripped 3 bases from V and 2 bases from J, with 10 bases between. CDR3 size: 15 residues. CDR3 bases: TGTGCCAGCAGCTTTTGGGGCCAAAACACCGGGGAGCTGTTTTTT. Its protein is CASSFWGQNTGELFF. The full variable domain, completed using reference TRBV7-9 and TRBJ2-2, is DTGVSQNPRHKITKRGQNVTFRCDPISEHNRLYWYRQTLGQGPEFLTYFQNEAQLEKSRLLSDRFSAERPKGSFSTLEIQRTEQGDSAMYLCASSFWGQNTGELFFGEGSRLTVL.

This clonotype was picked up a small number of times. This chain connects TRBV30 to TRBJ2-7; the D gene is possibly TRBD1 (6 bases). Trimming removed 0 bases from V and 4 bases from J, with 13 bases in between. Germline V gene lookup returns CDR1 GTSNPN and CDR2 SVGIG (reference sequence). The CDR3 is made up of 14 amino acids. CDR3 sequence reads: CAWSVYGQSYEQYF. In DNA, the CDR3 is TGTGCCTGGAGTGTATACGGACAGTCATACGAGCAGTACTTC.

The chain combines TRBV5-1 with TRBJ1-3; TRBD1 is a possible D gene (6 bases). CDR3 length equals 14 residues. Germline loops: CDR1 SGHRS, CDR2 YFSETQ. V shed 4 bases and J shed 0 bases, with 8 bases lying between them. Here the CDR3 DNA reads TGCGCCAGCAGCCCGGACAGCTCTGGAAACACCATATATTTT. Its translation is CASSPDSSGNTIYF.

The chain links TRBV12-3 or TRBV12-4 to TRBJ1-5; 7 bases map to TRBD1. This CDR3 has 14 amino acids. J gave up 3 bases and V 6 bases, and 5 bases lay outside the gene matches. The CDR3 loop is CASSPQGSNQPQHF. The CDR3 region has the DNA TGTGCCAGCAGCCCACAGGGGTCCAATCAGCCCCAGCATTTT.

The chain carries TRBV11-2 and TRBJ1-1; D gene ambiguous. Deletions cut 4 bases from V and 4 bases from J, with 4 bases between. This CDR3 is 11 amino acids long. Germline values: CDR1 SGHAT, CDR2 FQNNGV. The DNA for the CDR3 is TGTGCCAGCAGCTGGGTCACTGAAGCTTTCTTT. It codes for CASSWVTEAFF.

This clonotype showed up just a few times. CDR3 sequence: CSATSRADEQFF. For the CDR3, the DNA is TGCAGTGCTACGTCAAGGGCGGATGAGCAGTTCTTC. The chain couples TRBV20-1 to TRBJ2-1; D not resolved. The CDR3 totals 12 residues. Per the germline V gene, CDR1 is DFQATT and CDR2 is SNEGSKA (reference sequence). Trimming removed 4 bases from V and 8 bases from J, with 12 bases in between.

In its sample, this clonotype was seen a few times. The rearrangement links TRBV18 to TRBJ2-1; D may correspond to TRBD1 or TRBD2 (5 bases each). Per germline, CDR1 KGHSH and CDR2 LQKENI. V lost 0 bases and J lost 0, with 9 bases in between. The CDR3 length is 16 residues. CDR3 DNA: TGTGCCAGCTCACCACCTGGGGGTAGCTCCTACAATGAGCAGTTCTTC. This gives the protein CASSPPGGSSYNEQFF.

The table lists this clonotype with many counts. The chain combines TRBV15 with TRBJ2-1, with 14 bases identical to TRBD2. The length of the CDR3 is 15 residues. The germline gives CDR1 LNHNV, CDR2 YYDKDF (reference sequence). With V trimmed by 3 bases and J by 8 bases, 3 bases remained unmatched. The DNA of the CDR3 is TGTGCCACCAGCAGCGGACTAGCGGGAGGCTATGAGCAGTTCTTC. Amino acid sequence: CATSSGLAGGYEQFF. Full variable domain (remainder filled in from reference TRBV15 and TRBJ2-1): DAMVIQNPRYQVTQFGKPVTLSCSQTLNHNVMYWYQQKSSQAPKLLFHYYDKDFNNEADTPDNFQSRRPNTSFCFLDIRSPGLGDTAMYLCATSSGLAGGYEQFFGPGTRLTVL.

The V and J genes are TRBV4-2 and TRBJ1-1; D not resolved. The CDR3 covers 15 residues. Germline CDR1 and CDR2: LGHNA and YNFKEQ. Trimming stripped 4 bases from V and 2 bases from J, with 14 bases between. This chain's CDR3 is CASSPNPLGNTEAFF. The DNA for the CDR3 is TGTGCCAGCAGCCCGAACCCGCTGGGAAACACTGAAGCTTTCTTT.

The gene calls are TRBV20-1 and TRBJ2-1, with D possibly TRBD2 on 5 matching bases. The CDR3 totals 13 residues. The germline V and J ends were trimmed by 6 bases and 10 bases, with 19 bases remaining between them. Germline V gene lookup returns CDR1 DFQATT and CDR2 SNEGSKA (reference sequence). CDR3 nucleotide sequence: TGCAGTGCCAACCCCTCCGGGGTTGGGGAGCAGTTCTTC. Its translation: CSANPSGVGEQFF.

This clonotype has only a few counts. This chain joins TRBV27 and TRBJ2-7; 8 bases line up with TRBD2. This CDR3 is built from 15 residues. The V gene's germline CDR1 is MNHEY and CDR2 SMNVEV (reference sequence). V was pared by 2 bases and J by 4 bases, with 7 bases of the junction left unmatched. DNA for the CDR3: TGTGCCAGCAGTTTAGGCGGGAGGACAGATTACGAGCAGTACTTC. It codes for CASSLGGRTDYEQYF.

In this sample, this clonotype turned up many times. The CDR3 loop is CASSQDLTGRQTQYF. In nucleotides, the CDR3 is TGTGCCAGCAGCCAAGATCTGACGGGCCGGCAGACCCAGTACTTC. The chain employs TRBV4-2 and TRBJ2-5; no definite D call. The CDR3 has 15 amino acids. CDR1 is LGHNA, CDR2 YNFKEQ, per germline. V gave up 0 bases and J gave up 6 bases, with 14 bases separating them.

In its sample, this clonotype was seen many times. The chain combines TRBV6-2 or TRBV6-3 with TRBJ2-7; 10 nucleotides align to TRBD2. The CDR3 is 15 residues long. Per germline, CDR1 MNHEY and CDR2 SVGEGT. With V trimmed by 5 bases and J by 3 bases, 7 bases remained unmatched. CDR3 DNA sequence: TGTGCCAGCAGTATGGGGACTAGCGTTTACTACGAGCAGTACGTC. Its protein product is CASSMGTSVYYEQYV.

CDR3 sequence: CASRTNRGGNQPQHF. DNA of the CDR3: TGTGCCAGCAGAACAAACAGGGGAGGCAATCAGCCCCAGCATTTT. The V call is TRBV6-1, the J call TRBJ1-5; 7 bases agree with TRBD1. Germline values: CDR1 MNHNS, CDR2 SASEGT. The CDR3 covers 15 residues. V lost 6 bases and J lost 2; bases outside the gene matches: 7.

This clonotype was counted ten times or more. This sequence joins TRBV5-1 and TRBJ2-5; 10 positions agree with TRBD1. Germline V gives CDR1 SGHRS, CDR2 YFSETQ. The CDR3 contains 15 residues. V shed 3 bases and J 3 bases; nucleotides not matched to a gene: 5. The CDR3 spells CASSSLGTGEETQYF. As DNA, the CDR3 is TGCGCCAGCAGCTCTTTGGGGACAGGGGAAGAGACCCAGTACTTC.

This clonotype occurred many times. The chain couples TRBV5-6 to TRBJ2-1, with 9 bases aligning to TRBD2. This CDR3 spans 15 amino acids. The V gene's germline CDR1 is SGHDT and CDR2 YYEEEE. V trimming: 3 bases; J trimming: 8 bases; junction bases outside the gene matches: 9. The CDR3 loop is CASSSGLAFVDEQFF. Here the CDR3 DNA reads TGTGCCAGCAGCTCTGGACTAGCGTTTGTGGATGAGCAGTTCTTC.

The genes are TRBV7-2 and TRBJ2-2, with TRBD1 identical over 8 bases. V shed 10 bases and J 1 base; nucleotides not matched to a gene: 8. Germline CDR1 reads SGHTA; CDR2 reads FQGNSA. CDR3 length: 15 amino acids. The CDR3 bases are TGTGCCATGGATTTGGGGACAGGGAACACCGGGGAGCTGTTTTTT. Its protein is CAMDLGTGNTGELFF.

The chain is built from TRBV30 and TRBJ2-3; D not certain. Trimming removed 4 bases from V and 6 bases from J, with 17 bases in between. Germline CDR1 reads GTSNPN; CDR2 reads SVGIG (reference sequence). There are 14 residues in the CDR3. In DNA, the CDR3 is TGTGCCTGGACTAAAGGCCGCCCTGAGGATACGCAGTATTTT. Amino acid sequence: CAWTKGRPEDTQYF. Combining the CDR3 with reference TRBV30 and TRBJ2-3 gives the whole variable domain SQTIHQWPATLVQPVGSPLSLECTVEGTSNPNLYWYRQAAGRGLQLLFYSVGIGQISSEVPQNLSASRPQDRQFILSSKKLLLSDSGFYLCAWTKGRPEDTQYFGPGTRLTVL.

In its sample, this clonotype was seen a few times. This rearrangement joins TRBV20-1 to TRBJ2-1; TRBD1 might be the D (6 bases). There are 15 residues in the CDR3. CDR1 and CDR2 (germline): DFQATT, SNEGSKA (reference sequence). V lost 0 bases and J lost 3, with 12 bases in between. This CDR3 reads CSARDAGAIYNEQFF. The CDR3 DNA follows: TGCAGTGCTAGAGATGCAGGGGCGATCTACAATGAGCAGTTCTTC.

At least ten counts were recorded for this clonotype. The rearrangement links TRBV11-3 to TRBJ2-1; no clear D. The CDR3 is 13 residues long. V was trimmed by 6 bases and J by 1 base, leaving 7 bases between them. Germline-derived CDR1 and CDR2 are SGHNT and YENEEA. DNA for the CDR3: TGTGCCAGCAGGTCTGGATCCTACAATGAGCAGTTCTTC. As protein: CASRSGSYNEQFF.

This chain links TRBV7-9 with TRBJ1-2; D call uncertain. This CDR3 contains 13 residues. Germline lookup yields CDR1 SEHNR and CDR2 FQNEAQ (reference sequence). Trimming left V 3 bases short and J 3 bases short, with 8 bases between. The CDR3 is CASSFGVDYGYTF. CDR3 DNA: TGTGCCAGCAGCTTCGGCGTTGACTATGGCTACACCTTC.

This clonotype was picked up a small number of times. The chain couples TRBV4-2 to TRBJ2-3; 8 bases fit TRBD1. The CDR3 covers 16 residues. V gave up 2 bases and J gave up 1 base; unmatched junction bases: 5. Germline V gene sequence: CDR1 LGHNA, CDR2 YNFKEQ. CDR3 sequence: CASSQSQQGGTDTQYF. The CDR3 DNA reads as TGTGCCAGCAGCCAATCCCAACAGGGGGGCACAGATACGCAGTATTTT.

This clonotype was observed a handful of times. J is TRBJ2-5 and V is TRBV15, with TRBD2 matching over 7 bases. The V segment lost 3 bases and the J segment 5 bases; nucleotides outside the gene matches: 9. The CDR3 totals 15 residues. Germline loops: CDR1 LNHNV, CDR2 YYDKDF (reference sequence). The CDR3 here is CATSSWEGLKETQYF. The CDR3 bases are TGTGCCACCAGCAGTTGGGAGGGCCTTAAGGAGACCCAGTACTTC. The full variable domain, rest sourced from reference TRBV15 and TRBJ2-5, is DAMVIQNPRYQVTQFGKPVTLSCSQTLNHNVMYWYQQKSSQAPKLLFHYYDKDFNNEADTPDNFQSRRPNTSFCFLDIRSPGLGDTAMYLCATSSWEGLKETQYFGPGTRLLVL.

The genes are TRBV20-1 and TRBJ2-5, with D possibly TRBD2 on 5 matching bases. Per the germline V gene, CDR1 is DFQATT and CDR2 is SNEGSKA (reference sequence). This CDR3 has 10 residues. The germline V and J ends were trimmed by 8 bases and 5 bases, with 9 bases remaining between them. The CDR3 region is CSRGWETQYF. CDR3 nucleotides: TGCAGTCGGGGATGGGAGACCCAGTACTTC.

Ten or more counts support this clonotype. The chain carries TRBV3-1 and TRBJ1-2; 7 bases are shared with TRBD1. Germline V gives CDR1 LGHDT, CDR2 YNNKEL (reference sequence). With V trimmed by 0 bases and J by 3 bases, 4 bases remained unmatched. This CDR3 spans 15 amino acids. The CDR3 DNA follows: TGTGCCAGCAGCCAAGAAGTTCAGGGGGACTATGGCTACACCTTC. Amino acid sequence: CASSQEVQGDYGYTF.

This chain joins TRBV12-3 or TRBV12-4 and TRBJ1-2; D is unclear. V was trimmed by 5 bases and J by 8 bases, leaving 18 bases between them. This CDR3 region has 14 residues. The CDR3 sequence: CASSPSTQSGGYTF. In nucleotides, the CDR3 is TGTGCCAGCAGTCCCAGCACGCAATCGGGCGGCTACACCTTC.

This chain connects TRBV29-1 to TRBJ2-5, with D unclear. The germline CDR1 and CDR2 sequences are SQVTM and ANQGSEA. The length of the CDR3 is 12 residues. Deletions cut 4 bases from V and 1 base from J, with 7 bases between. The CDR3 DNA sequence: TGCAGCGTTGGTAGCTTCCAAGAGACCCAGTACTTC. Protein: CSVGSFQETQYF.

A few counts support this clonotype. This chain joins TRBV3-1 and TRBJ2-1; TRBD2 matches at 9 bases. The CDR3 length is 15 residues. V shed 1 base, J shed 5 bases, and the junction held 3 bases outside the gene matches. Germline CDR1 is LGHDT and CDR2 is YNNKEL (reference sequence). CDR3 region: CASSQGTSANNEQFF. As DNA, the CDR3 is TGTGCCAGCAGCCAAGGGACTAGCGCAAACAATGAGCAGTTCTTC.

The chain is built from TRBV7-2 and TRBJ2-7, with D unresolved. Per germline, CDR1 SGHTA and CDR2 FQGNSA. V was cut by 5 bases and J by 6 bases, with 17 bases left in between. The CDR3 is made up of 14 amino acids. The CDR3, as DNA: TGTGCCAGCAGCCTAGATTACCAGGTCGGCGAGCAGTACTTC. This sequence encodes CASSLDYQVGEQYF. Drawing the rest from reference TRBV7-2 and TRBJ2-7, the complete variable domain is GAGVSQSPSNKVTEKGKDVELRCDPISGHTALYWYRQSLGQGLEFLIYFQGNSAPDKSGLPSDRFSAERTGGSVSTLTIQRTQQEDSAVYLCASSLDYQVGEQYFGPGTRLTVT.

This clonotype appeared a few times. The chain is built from TRBV9 and TRBJ1-3, with TRBD1 matching 8 bases. CDR3 size: 15 residues. Losses at the gene ends were 6 bases for V and 2 bases for J; bases not matched to a gene: 7. Looked up from germline, CDR1 is SGDLS and CDR2 is YYNGEE. The CDR3 coding sequence is TGTGCCAGCAATCCCTCAGGGGGCCCTGGAAACACCATATATTTT. It codes for CASNPSGGPGNTIYF.